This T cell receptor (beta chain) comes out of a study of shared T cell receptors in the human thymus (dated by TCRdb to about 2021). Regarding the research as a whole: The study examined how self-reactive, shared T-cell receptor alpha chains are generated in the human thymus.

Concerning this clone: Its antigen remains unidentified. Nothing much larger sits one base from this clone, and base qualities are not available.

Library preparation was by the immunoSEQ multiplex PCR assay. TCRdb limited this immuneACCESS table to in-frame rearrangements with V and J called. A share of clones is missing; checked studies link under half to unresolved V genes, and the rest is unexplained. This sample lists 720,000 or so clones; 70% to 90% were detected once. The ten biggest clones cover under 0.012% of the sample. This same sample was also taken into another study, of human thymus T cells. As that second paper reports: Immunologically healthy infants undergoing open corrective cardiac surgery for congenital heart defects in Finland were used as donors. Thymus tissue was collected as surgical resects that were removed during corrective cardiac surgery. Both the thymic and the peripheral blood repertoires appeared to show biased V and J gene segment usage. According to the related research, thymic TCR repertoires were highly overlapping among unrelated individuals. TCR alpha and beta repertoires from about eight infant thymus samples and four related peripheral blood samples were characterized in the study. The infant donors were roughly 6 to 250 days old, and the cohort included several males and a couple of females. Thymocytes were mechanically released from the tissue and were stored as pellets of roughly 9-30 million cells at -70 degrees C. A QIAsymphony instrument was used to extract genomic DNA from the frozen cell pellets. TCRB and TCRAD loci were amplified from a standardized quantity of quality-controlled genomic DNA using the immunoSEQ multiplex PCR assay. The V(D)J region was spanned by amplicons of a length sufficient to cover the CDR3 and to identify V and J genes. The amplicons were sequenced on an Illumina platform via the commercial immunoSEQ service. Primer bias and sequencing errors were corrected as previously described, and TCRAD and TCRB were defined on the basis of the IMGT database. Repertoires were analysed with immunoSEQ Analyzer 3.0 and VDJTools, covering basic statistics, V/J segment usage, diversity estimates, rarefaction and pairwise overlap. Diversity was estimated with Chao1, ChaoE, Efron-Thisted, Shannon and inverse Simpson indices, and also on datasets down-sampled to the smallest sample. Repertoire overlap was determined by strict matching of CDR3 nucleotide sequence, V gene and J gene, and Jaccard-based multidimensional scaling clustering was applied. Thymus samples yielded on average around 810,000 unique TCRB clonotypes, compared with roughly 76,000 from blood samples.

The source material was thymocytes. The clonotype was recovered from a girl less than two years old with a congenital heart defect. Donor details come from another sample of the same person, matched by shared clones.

The base sequence is TGCGCCAGCAGCCAAGGAAAGCTTAATGAAAAACTGTTTTTT. Its translation is CASSQGKLNEKLFF. The chain is encoded by TRBV4-3 joined to TRBJ1-4; the D gene is not confidently resolved. The germline ends are 7 bases apart after V is trimmed by 1 base and J by 4 bases. The CDR3 runs 14 amino acids, cysteine and phenylalanine included. Left in the record is the CDR3 DNA by itself, 42 bases read in frame from the first base. For CDR1 and CDR2, the germline V gene lists LGHNA and YSLEER.